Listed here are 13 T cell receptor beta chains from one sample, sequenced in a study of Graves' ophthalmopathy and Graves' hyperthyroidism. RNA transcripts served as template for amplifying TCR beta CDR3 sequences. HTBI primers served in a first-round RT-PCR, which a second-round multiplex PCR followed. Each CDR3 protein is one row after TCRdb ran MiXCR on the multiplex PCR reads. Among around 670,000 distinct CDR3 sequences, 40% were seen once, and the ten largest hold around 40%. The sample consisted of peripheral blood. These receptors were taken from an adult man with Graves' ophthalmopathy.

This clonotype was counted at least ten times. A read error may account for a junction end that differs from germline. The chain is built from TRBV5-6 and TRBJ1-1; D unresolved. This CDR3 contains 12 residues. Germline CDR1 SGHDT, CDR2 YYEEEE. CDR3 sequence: CASSLINNEAFF. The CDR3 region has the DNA TGTGCCAGCAGCTTGATAAACAATGAAGCTTTCTTT.

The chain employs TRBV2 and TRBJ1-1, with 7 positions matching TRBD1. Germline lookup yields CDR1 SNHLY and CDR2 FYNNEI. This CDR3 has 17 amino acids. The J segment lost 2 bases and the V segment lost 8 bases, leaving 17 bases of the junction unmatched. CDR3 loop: CASGTGDRIHLNTEAFF. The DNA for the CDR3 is TGTGCCAGCGGAACCGGGGACAGAATCCACCTAAACACTGAAGCTTTCTTT.

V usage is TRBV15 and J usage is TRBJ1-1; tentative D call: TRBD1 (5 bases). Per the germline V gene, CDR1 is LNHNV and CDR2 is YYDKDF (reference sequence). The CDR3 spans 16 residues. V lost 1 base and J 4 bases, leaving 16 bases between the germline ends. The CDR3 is CATSRGGRGGTTEAFF. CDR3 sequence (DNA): TGTGCCACCAGCAGAGGAGGCCGCGGAGGGACCACTGAAGCTTTCTTT.

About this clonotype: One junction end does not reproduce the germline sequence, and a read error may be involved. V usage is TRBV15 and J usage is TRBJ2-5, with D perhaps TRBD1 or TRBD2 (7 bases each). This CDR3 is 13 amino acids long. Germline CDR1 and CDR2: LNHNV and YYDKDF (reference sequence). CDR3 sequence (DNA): TGTGCCACCGGCAGAGATCAGGGGGAGGGGCAGTACTTC. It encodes CATGRDQGEGQYF.

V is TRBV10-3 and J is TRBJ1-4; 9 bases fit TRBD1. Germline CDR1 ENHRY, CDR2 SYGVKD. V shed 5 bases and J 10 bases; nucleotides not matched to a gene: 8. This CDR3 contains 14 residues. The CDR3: CAISFPGQGGKLFF. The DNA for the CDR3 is TGTGCCATCAGTTTCCCGGGACAGGGAGGAAAACTGTTTTTT.

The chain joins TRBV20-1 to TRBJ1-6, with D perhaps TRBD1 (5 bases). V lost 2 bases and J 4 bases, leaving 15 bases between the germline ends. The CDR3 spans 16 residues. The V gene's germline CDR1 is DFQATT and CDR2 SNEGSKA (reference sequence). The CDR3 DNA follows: TGCAGTGCTAGATTGGCGGGGGGGAGTTATAATTCACCCCTCCACTTT. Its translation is CSARLAGGSYNSPLHF.

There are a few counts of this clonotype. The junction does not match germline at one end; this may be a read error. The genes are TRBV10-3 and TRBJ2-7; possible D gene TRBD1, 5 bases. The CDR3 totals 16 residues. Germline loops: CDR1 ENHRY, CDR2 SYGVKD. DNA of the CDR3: TGTGCCAGCAGTGATTTTAGCAAGACAGTTTTGTACGAGCAGTACTTC. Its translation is CASSDFSKTVLYEQYF.

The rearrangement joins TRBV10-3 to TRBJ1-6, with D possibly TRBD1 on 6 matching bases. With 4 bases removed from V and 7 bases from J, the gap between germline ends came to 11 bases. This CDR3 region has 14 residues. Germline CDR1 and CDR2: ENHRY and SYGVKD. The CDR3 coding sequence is TGTGCCATCAGTGTGGACAGCGGGAATTCACCCCTCCACTTT. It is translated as CAISVDSGNSPLHF.

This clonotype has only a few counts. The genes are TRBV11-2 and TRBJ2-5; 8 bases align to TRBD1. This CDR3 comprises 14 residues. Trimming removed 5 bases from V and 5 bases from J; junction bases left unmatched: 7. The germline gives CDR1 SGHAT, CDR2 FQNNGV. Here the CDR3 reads CASSERTGWETQYF. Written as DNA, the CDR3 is TGTGCCAGCAGCGAGCGGACAGGGTGGGAGACCCAGTACTTC. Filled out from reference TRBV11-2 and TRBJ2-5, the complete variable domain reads EAGVAQSPRYKIIEKRQSVAFWCNPISGHATLYWYQQILGQGPKLLIQFQNNGVVDDSQLPKDRFSAERLKGVDSTLKIQPAKLEDSAVYLCASSERTGWETQYFGPGTRLLVL.

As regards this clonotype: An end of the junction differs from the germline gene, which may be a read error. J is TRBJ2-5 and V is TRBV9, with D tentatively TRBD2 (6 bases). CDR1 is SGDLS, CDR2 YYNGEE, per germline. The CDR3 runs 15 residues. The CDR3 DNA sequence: TGTGCCAGCCGCGTAGACGGCAGCGGGCAAGGGACCCAGTACTTC. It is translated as CASRVDGSGQGTQYF. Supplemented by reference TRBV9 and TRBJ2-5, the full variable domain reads DSGVTQTPKHLITATGQRVTLRCSPRSGDLSVYWYQQSLDQGLQFLIQYYNGEERAKGNILERFSAQQFPDLHSELNLSSLELGDSALYFCASRVDGSGQGTQYFGPGTRLLVL.

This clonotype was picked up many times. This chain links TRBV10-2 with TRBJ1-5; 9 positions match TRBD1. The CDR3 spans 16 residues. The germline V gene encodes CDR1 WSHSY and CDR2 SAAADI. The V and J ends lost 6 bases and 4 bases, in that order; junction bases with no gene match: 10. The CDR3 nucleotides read TGCGCCAGCAGGGCGACAGGGGGTGGACGAAATCAGCCCCAGCATTTT. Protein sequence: CASRATGGGRNQPQHF.

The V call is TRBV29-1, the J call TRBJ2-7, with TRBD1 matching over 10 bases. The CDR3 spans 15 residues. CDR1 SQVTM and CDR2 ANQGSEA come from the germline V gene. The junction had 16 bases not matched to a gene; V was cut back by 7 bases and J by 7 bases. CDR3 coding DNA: TGCAGCGCCGCCGTAGGACAGGGGGTGGCGAGTGAGCAGTACTTC. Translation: CSAAVGQGVASEQYF.

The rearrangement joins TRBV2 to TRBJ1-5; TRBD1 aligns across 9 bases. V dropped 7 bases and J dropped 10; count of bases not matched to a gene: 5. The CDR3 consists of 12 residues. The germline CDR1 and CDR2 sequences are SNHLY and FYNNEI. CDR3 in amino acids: CASTGQGYPQHF. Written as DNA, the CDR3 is TGTGCCAGCACTGGACAGGGGTATCCCCAGCATTTT.